This TCR beta chain was captured in a study of T-cell memory formation after mild COVID-19. Study summary: Each donor largely had its own TCR clusters.

TCRdb re-analysed the 5' RACE reads in MiXCR, keeping a single row per CDR3 protein. The table has a few hundred thousand distinct CDR3 sequences, roughly a fifth seen once. The study, taken as a whole, reports: Contracting clones localized mainly to CM and EM when CD4+ and mainly to EMRA when CD8+.

As to this clonotype: Its antigen is as yet unknown.

This CDR3 is built from 14 residues. Trimming pared 5 bases from V and 1 base from J, leaving 11 bases between. J is TRBJ1-1 and V is TRBV12-3 or TRBV12-4, with D perhaps TRBD1 (6 bases). The source of this sequence is a man between 18 and 35 years old who had mild COVID-19 (a few samples of this study predate the infection). Cell type and time point are not known. Sequencing was done on a sample of PBMCs or a T cell subset sorted from them (not recorded which). CDR3 bases: TGTGCCAGCAGTCCAACAGGGAGGAACACTGAAGCTTTCTTT. As protein: CASSPTGRNTEAFF.